This T cell receptor (beta chain) was recorded in a study of T cell responses to AZD1222 COVID-19 vaccine. Points from the study as a whole: White British ancestry dominated among donors, who included more females, and clonal diversity was possibly underestimated. Repertoires in all cases were sampled only once the peak T cell response had passed. Targeting of unmutated variant regions was reportedly seen in nearly half of spike-specific TCRs.

This clone was recorded a few times. Its antigen is still unknown. The CDR3 ends on some other residue instead of the conserved phenylalanine or tryptophan, so this is likely a read error. The DNA is omitted, as the CDR3 cannot be located on it reliably, and the CDR3 follows TCRdb's listing. The CDR3 is made up of 8 amino acids, end residues included. Measured with immunoSEQ multiplex PCR; TCRdb has only the in-frame clones, and not every one. Of some 120,000 clones listed, 70% to 90% are singletons. The TCR originated in an adult in good health. This chain uses TRBV12-3 or TRBV12-4 with TRBJ1-2. Material: peripheral blood, obtained on day 0 of AZD1222 vaccination. CDR3 region: CASRDFFL.